Below, 15 T cell receptor beta chains from the same sample are listed, as sequenced in a study of healthy donors' naive CD4 and CD8 T cells. A linear amplification protocol produced the TCR libraries from around 510 ng of total RNA. From the reads, TCRdb called clonotypes with MiXCR, one entry per CDR3 protein. Of 150,000 to 200,000 distinct CDR3 sequences in the sample, about 76% are singletons; the top ten hold less than 2.5%. Sample: naive CD4+ and CD8+ T cells sorted from blood, pooled from several donors. These TCRs come from a pool of human donors in good health; the sample pools cells from several healthy donors.

This clonotype was counted a few times. The chain recombines TRBV29-1 with TRBJ2-7; D may be TRBD2 (6 bases). The CDR3 covers 13 residues. CDR1 and CDR2 (germline): SQVTM, ANQGSEA. Between the trimmed V and J ends, which lost 4 bases and 4 bases, there was a span of 14 bases. The CDR3 loop reads CSVGVSGAYEQYF. For the CDR3, the DNA is TGCAGCGTTGGGGTGTCGGGAGCTTACGAGCAGTACTTC.

The chain recombines TRBV29-1 with TRBJ2-4; a weak D match, TRBD2 (5 bases). The CDR3 totals 14 residues. Per germline, CDR1 SQVTM and CDR2 ANQGSEA. Trimming stripped 8 bases from V and 0 bases from J, with 14 bases between. In DNA form, the CDR3 reads TGCAGCTTCGTGGAGGATCTAGCCAAAAACATTCAGTACTTC. Amino acids: CSFVEDLAKNIQYF. Drawing the rest from reference TRBV29-1 and TRBJ2-4, the complete variable domain is SAVISQKPSRDICQRGTSLTIQCQVDSQVTMMFWYRQQPGQSLTLIATANQGSEATYESGFVIDKFPISRPNLTFSTLTVSNMSPEDSSIYLCSFVEDLAKNIQYFGAGTRLSVL.

As DNA, the CDR3 is TGTGCCAGCAGCTTAGCTGGGGCTGAAGCTTTCTTT. Translated: CASSLAGAEAFF. The rearrangement uses TRBV11-2 and TRBJ1-1; D uncertain. The CDR3 totals 12 residues. The V and J ends lost 1 base and 6 bases respectively, with 6 bases between them. CDR1 SGHAT and CDR2 FQNNGV come from the germline V gene.

The chain recombines TRBV27 with TRBJ2-3, with D unresolved. The CDR3 consists of 16 residues. Germline CDR1 is MNHEY and CDR2 is SMNVEV (reference sequence). The V gene lost 5 bases and the J gene lost 0 bases, with 15 bases spanning the gap. This chain's CDR3 is CASSLDRTGSTDTQYF. The DNA of the CDR3 is TGTGCCAGCAGTCTAGACCGGACCGGAAGCACAGATACGCAGTATTTT.

The table lists this clonotype with a count of one. The V gene is TRBV6-5, the J gene TRBJ1-6; D not resolved. CDR3 length: 14 residues. Per the germline V gene, CDR1 is MNHEY and CDR2 is SVGAGI. V lost 2 bases and J lost 7, with 9 bases in between. CDR3 nucleotide sequence: TGTGCCAGCAGTTACCGGGGTACCAATTCACCCCTCCACTTT. Translated, it gives CASSYRGTNSPLHF.

The genes are TRBV27 and TRBJ2-7; TRBD2 agrees at 11 bases. J gave up 0 bases and V 2 bases, and 9 bases lay outside the gene matches. CDR3 length: 18 residues. CDR1 and CDR2 (germline): MNHEY, SMNVEV (reference sequence). CDR3 in amino acids: CASSLKSSGRSNSYEQYF. CDR3 DNA: TGTGCCAGCAGTTTAAAATCTAGCGGGAGGTCAAACTCCTACGAGCAGTACTTC.

The chain links TRBV6-5 to TRBJ1-5; a weak D match, TRBD1 (5 bases). Germline V gene data show CDR1 as MNHEY and CDR2 as SVGAGI. The CDR3 totals 16 residues. V was cut by 2 bases and J by 2 bases, with 13 bases left in between. CDR3 region: CASSYEKGIGNQPQHF. DNA of the CDR3: TGTGCCAGCAGTTACGAGAAGGGGATAGGCAATCAGCCCCAGCATTTT.

This clonotype came up once. V usage is TRBV29-1 and J usage is TRBJ1-6; D possibly corresponds to TRBD1 (6 bases). CDR1 and CDR2 (germline): SQVTM, ANQGSEA. V lost 7 bases and J lost 8, with 15 bases in between. The length of the CDR3 is 13 residues. The CDR3 DNA reads TGCAGCGACAGGGTTTTCGTGTATTCACCCCTCCACTTT. Its protein is CSDRVFVYSPLHF. Complete variable domain (other parts from reference TRBV29-1 and TRBJ1-6): SAVISQKPSRDICQRGTSLTIQCQVDSQVTMMFWYRQQPGQSLTLIATANQGSEATYESGFVIDKFPISRPNLTFSTLTVSNMSPEDSSIYLCSDRVFVYSPLHFGNGTRLTVT.

V gene TRBV5-5 combines with J gene TRBJ1-1; TRBD1 agrees at 11 bases. Germline CDR1 is SGHKS and CDR2 is YYEKEE (reference sequence). Unmatched junction bases numbered 6, after V lost 3 bases and J lost 5 bases. The length of the CDR3 is 15 residues. As DNA, the CDR3 is TGTGCCAGCAGCTCGCTGGACAGGGGGCTTACTGAAGCTTTCTTT. This gives the protein CASSSLDRGLTEAFF.

This clonotype has only a few counts. This rearrangement joins TRBV29-1 to TRBJ2-2; D call uncertain. The V and J ends lost 6 bases and 5 bases respectively, with 7 bases between them. Germline lookup yields CDR1 SQVTM and CDR2 ANQGSEA. CDR3 length: 11 amino acids. The CDR3 here is CSVWGTGELFF. The DNA of the CDR3 is TGCAGCGTGTGGGGTACCGGGGAGCTGTTTTTT.

V usage is TRBV2 and J usage is TRBJ1-5, with 9 bases aligning to TRBD1. The CDR3 covers 18 residues. Germline V gene data show CDR1 as SNHLY and CDR2 as FYNNEI. Trimming took 0 bases from V and 2 from J; bases not matched to a gene: 8. Here the CDR3 DNA reads TGTGCCAGCAGTGAAGCAACCGGGACAGGGTTTCGCAATCAGCCCCAGCATTTT. Protein: CASSEATGTGFRNQPQHF.

The CDR3 DNA reads TGTGCCAGCAGCTTAGAACTAGGGAAGAATGAGCAGTTCTTC. It translates to CASSLELGKNEQFF. The chain uses TRBV13 and TRBJ2-1, with D possibly being TRBD2 (5 bases). The CDR3 is 14 amino acids. Germline CDR1 is PRHDT and CDR2 is FYEKMQ (reference sequence). Between the trimmed V and J ends, which lost 1 base and 7 bases, there was a span of 11 bases.

The CDR3 sequence: CASSAGPSSYNEQFF. CDR3 nucleotides: TGCGCCAGCAGCGCCGGACCGAGCTCCTACAATGAGCAGTTCTTC. The genes are TRBV5-1 and TRBJ2-1; the D is unclear. The V end lost 4 bases, the J end lost 0 bases, and 11 bases lay between the germline ends. The germline V gene encodes CDR1 SGHRS and CDR2 YFSETQ. The CDR3 contains 15 residues.

The chain recombines TRBV6-5 with TRBJ1-5, with D possibly matching TRBD1 (5 bases). CDR1 and CDR2 from the germline V gene are MNHEY and SVGAGI. This CDR3 region has 15 residues. V lost 2 bases and J 2 bases, leaving 10 bases between the germline ends. Here the CDR3 DNA reads TGTGCCAGCAGTTACGATGCAGGGCGCAATCAGCCCCAGCATTTT. Its translation is CASSYDAGRNQPQHF.

DNA of the CDR3: TGCAGCGTCGATCCCGGGACAGGGTCTGGCGAGCAGTACTTC. Translation: CSVDPGTGSGEQYF. The chain has TRBV29-1 and TRBJ2-7; 9 bases fit TRBD1. J lost 6 bases, V lost 6 bases, and 12 bases had no gene match. Germline CDR1 is SQVTM and CDR2 is ANQGSEA. This CDR3 spans 14 amino acids.